This T cell receptor (beta chain) came from a study of blood T cell repertoires in COVID-19. Study overall: Italy, Spain and the United States were the sources of the convalescent and acute COVID-19 samples. T cells, B-cell-depleted T cells, or PBMCs provided the cDNA or gDNA that served as material.

The CDR3 sequence is 14 residues long. The germline V gene encodes CDR1 SGHNT and CDR2 YYREEE (reference sequence). V was clipped by 6 bases and J by 2 bases, with 15 bases between them. In the original workflow: Nucleated cell counts were estimated from reference gene primer amplification. Method: immunoSEQ multiplex PCR; TCRdb's copy keeps in-frame clones and lacks some. V, J and clone size were drawn from that table, and D and trimming were deduced from the DNA. Among 60,000 to 70,000 clones listed, about four fifths were seen once. The chain is built from TRBV5-4 and TRBJ2-7; a possible D gene is TRBD2 (5 bases). The receptor comes from a man between 50 and 59 years old with active COVID-19. Sequencing was performed on peripheral blood. The chain's CDR3 is CASTPGPGTYEQYF. CDR3 DNA sequence: TGTGCCAGCACCCCGGGCCCGGGGACCTACGAGCAGTACTTC.